The present entry profiles one TCR beta chain with its context. Its matching antigen is unknown. The data belong to a study of T cell responses to AZD1222 COVID-19 vaccine. This CDR3 is 15 amino acids long. Trimming shortened V by 3 bases and J by 7 bases, and 13 bases separated the two germline ends. Looked up from germline, CDR1 is LNHDA and CDR2 is SQIVND (reference sequence). Here immunoSEQ multiplex PCR was the method, and the copy in TCRdb shows in-frame clones only, minus some. Altogether about 150,000 clones are present, over 90% being singletons, with the ten largest covering around 2.3%. Regarding the study as a whole: Two AZD1222 administrations were followed by greater Spike-specific TCR breadth and depth. Only a handful of individuals given AZD1222 were seropositive at baseline. Females outnumbered males among donors, who were mostly white British; clonal diversity was possibly underestimated. All repertoire sampling was performed exclusively after the peak T cell response.

The V and J genes are TRBV19 and TRBJ1-6; D may be TRBD1 (5 bases). The sequence was obtained from an adult in good health. The specimen comprised peripheral blood, sampled on day 0 of AZD1222 vaccination. The CDR3 coding sequence is TGTGCCAGTAGTATCAGGGTATCCAACAATTCACCCCTCCACTTT. Its protein is CASSIRVSNNSPLHF.